This is a list of T cell receptor beta chains from one sample in a study of blood T cell repertoires in COVID-19. This table comes from immunoSEQ multiplex PCR, and its TCRdb copy is limited to in-frame clones, with some not included. The profile shows 80,000 or so clones, around 77% of them singletons. The specimen sequenced was peripheral blood. The receptors were sampled from a human donor in a cohort sampled during active COVID-19. Both conserved end residues are part of each CDR3. A D gene is named only where the DNA matches it firmly. For some rows the clone size is stated as once, few or many, or as a class when expanded; others skip it.

j_gene | d_gene | len | v_gene | abundance | CDR3aa | CDR3nt
TRBJ2-7 | . | 15 | TRBV5-8 | . | CASSLDHQGLREQYF | TGTGCCAGCAGCTTGGACCACCAGGGCCTTAGAGAGCAGTACTTC
TRBJ2-7 | TRBD1 | 15 | TRBV7-8 | . | CASSPREGTGPEQYF | TGTGCCAGCAGCCCCCGTGAGGGGACAGGTCCCGAGCAGTACTTC
TRBJ2-3 | . | 14 | TRBV6-5 | . | CACLTGTFTDTQYF | TGTGCCTGCCTAACCGGGACTTTCACAGATACGCAGTATTTT
TRBJ1-6 | . | 13 | TRBV7-2 | few | CASSSTGVRPLHF | TGTGCCAGCAGCTCAACAGGCGTTCGACCCCTCCACTTT
TRBJ2-1 | TRBD2 | 15 | TRBV6-6 | . | CASSYGDYAYNEQFF | TGTGCCAGCAGTTACGGGGACTATGCTTACAATGAGCAGTTCTTC
TRBJ2-2 | TRBD1 | 15 | TRBV7-6 | . | CASSYGQGTTGELFF | TGTGCCAGCAGCTATGGACAGGGGACCACCGGGGAGCTGTTTTTT
TRBJ2-6 | . | 13 | TRBV5-1 | . | CASSPGGANVLTF | TGCGCCAGCAGCCCCGGGGGGGCCAACGTCCTGACTTTC
TRBJ1-1 | . | 14 | TRBV9 | . | CASSTLNGDTEAFF | TGTGCCAGCAGCACCTTAAACGGGGACACTGAAGCTTTCTTT
TRBJ2-7 | . | 14 | TRBV5-1 | . | CASSFGGGRSEQYF | TGCGCCAGCAGCTTTGGAGGGGGCAGAAGCGAGCAGTACTTC
TRBJ2-7 | TRBD1 | 15 | TRBV28 | few | CASTSPGQGLREQYF | TGTGCCAGCACCTCGCCGGGACAGGGTCTCCGCGAGCAGTACTTC
TRBJ2-2 | . | 16 | TRBV19 | . | CASSFEGVANTGELFF | TGTGCCAGTAGTTTCGAGGGCGTAGCGAACACCGGGGAGCTGTTTTTT
TRBJ1-5 | TRBD1 | 17 | TRBV7-8 | . | CASNFGYGQGIHQPQHF | TGTGCCAGCAACTTCGGTTACGGACAGGGAATACATCAGCCCCAGCATTTT
TRBJ2-5 | TRBD2 | 16 | TRBV7-8 | . | CASSTNSGDVQETQYF | TGTGCCAGCAGCACAAATAGCGGGGACGTACAAGAGACCCAGTACTTC
TRBJ1-2 | TRBD1 | 18 | TRBV18 | few | CASSPSGSGDRYNYGYTF | TGTGCCAGCTCACCATCGGGGTCGGGGGACAGGTATAACTATGGCTACACCTTC
TRBJ1-6 | TRBD1 | 15 | TRBV4-1 | . | CASSQVTGGGSPLHF | TGCGCCAGCAGCCAAGTTACAGGGGGTGGGTCACCCCTCCACTTT
TRBJ2-5 | . | 14 | TRBV29-1 | once | CSVKRGGPGETQYF | TGCAGCGTTAAAAGGGGGGGGCCTGGGGAGACCCAGTACTTC
TRBJ1-2 | . | 11 | TRBV12-3/TRBV12-4 | . | CASSKRSGYTF | TGTGCCAGCAGCAAAAGGAGTGGCTACACCTTC
TRBJ1-3 | TRBD1 | 17 | TRBV18 | . | CASSINWDSSSGNTIYF | TGTGCCAGCTCAATTAACTGGGACAGCAGCTCTGGAAACACCATATATTTT
TRBJ1-2 | . | 13 | TRBV7-2 | few | CASSLRMGAGYTF | TGTGCCAGCAGCTTAAGGATGGGGGCTGGCTACACCTTC
TRBJ1-2 | TRBD1 | 14 | TRBV6-4 | . | CASRGKIGTGPKTF | TGTGCCAGCAGGGGTAAGATCGGGACAGGGCCCAAGACCTTC
TRBJ1-5 | TRBD1 | 15 | TRBV4-1 | . | CASSRPDRVNQPQHF | TGCGCCAGCAGCCGCCCGGACAGGGTGAATCAGCCCCAGCATTTT
TRBJ2-5 | . | 15 | TRBV6-5 | once | CASSTTYGGGETQYF | TGTGCCAGCAGCACAACCTATGGGGGAGGAGAGACCCAGTACTTC
TRBJ2-1 | TRBD2 | 13 | TRBV3-1/TRBV3-2 | . | CASSQGRDNEQFF | TGTGCCAGCAGCCAGGGGAGGGACAATGAGCAGTTCTTC
TRBJ2-6 | . | 15 | TRBV6-2/TRBV6-3 | . | CASGLGGSGANVLTF | TGTGCCAGCGGCCTCGGTGGCTCTGGGGCCAACGTCCTGACTTTC
TRBJ1-1 | . | 13 | TRBV5-5 | . | CASSLPGSTEAFF | TGTGCCAGCAGCCTCCCCGGGAGTACTGAAGCTTTCTTT
TRBJ1-2 | TRBD1 | 14 | TRBV5-5 | . | CASSWGTGDYGYTF | TGTGCCAGCAGCTGGGGGACAGGGGACTATGGCTACACCTTC
TRBJ2-3 | . | 14 | TRBV9 | . | CASSVAPRADTQYF | TGTGCCAGCAGCGTAGCCCCCAGGGCAGATACGCAGTATTTT
TRBJ2-1 | TRBD2 | 14 | TRBV6-1 | . | CASSDLAGYNEQFF | TGTGCCAGCAGTGACCTAGCGGGGTACAATGAGCAGTTCTTC
TRBJ1-4 | . | 15 | TRBV5-1 | . | CASSLGQDMGEKLFF | TGCGCCAGCAGCTTGGGACAGGACATGGGTGAAAAACTGTTTTTT
TRBJ2-5 | . | 15 | TRBV10-3 | once | CAISDRSRGQETQYF | TGTGCCATCAGTGATCGATCCAGGGGACAAGAGACCCAGTACTTC
TRBJ1-5 | TRBD1 | 15 | TRBV4-1 | . | CASSHNRGPDQPQHF | TGCGCCAGCAGCCACAACAGGGGGCCAGATCAGCCCCAGCATTTT
TRBJ1-4 | . | 17 | TRBV29-1 | . | CSVALLQGSRGNEKLFF | TGCAGCGTCGCTCTCCTGCAGGGGAGTCGGGGTAATGAAAAACTGTTTTTT
TRBJ2-3 | TRBD2 | 12 | TRBV2 | . | CASSGGGDTQYF | TGTGCCTCCAGCGGGGGGGGAGATACGCAGTATTTT
TRBJ2-3 | . | 14 | TRBV5-1 | . | CASSMAKQTDTQYF | TGCGCCAGCAGCATGGCAAAACAGACAGATACGCAGTATTTT
TRBJ2-7 | . | 13 | TRBV12-3/TRBV12-4 | . | CASRYRKTYEQYF | TGTGCCAGCAGGTACAGGAAGACCTACGAGCAGTACTTC
TRBJ1-5 | . | 13 | TRBV9 | . | CASGDSGNQPQHF | TGTGCCAGTGGAGACAGTGGCAATCAGCCCCAGCATTTT
TRBJ1-3 | . | 13 | TRBV30 | . | CAWGTPGGNTIYF | TGTGCCTGGGGCACCCCGGGGGGAAACACCATATATTTT
TRBJ2-7 | TRBD1 | 15 | TRBV23-1 | . | CASSQSPDRGQEQYF | TGCGCCAGCAGTCAATCGCCCGACAGGGGGCAAGAGCAGTACTTC
TRBJ2-5 | TRBD1 | 14 | TRBV19 | . | CASSGQVGVSTQYF | TGTGCCAGTAGTGGACAGGTGGGGGTGTCGACCCAGTACTTC
TRBJ2-7 | . | 16 | TRBV5-4 | . | CASSLAGGGPTYEQYF | TGTGCCAGCAGCTTGGCCGGCGGGGGCCCCACCTACGAGCAGTACTTC
TRBJ1-5 | . | 14 | TRBV5-1 | . | CASSPGTVGSPQHF | TGCGCCAGCAGCCCGGGGACTGTGGGATCGCCCCAGCATTTT
TRBJ1-5 | . | 12 | TRBV28 | few | CASGPLNQPQHF | TGTGCCAGTGGGCCTCTCAATCAGCCCCAGCATTTT
TRBJ2-3 | TRBD2 | 13 | TRBV7-2 | . | CASSLERDGTQYF | TGTGCCAGCAGCTTAGAGCGGGACGGAACGCAGTATTTT
TRBJ2-5 | TRBD1 | 14 | TRBV6-6 | once | CASMGTGGWETQYF | TGTGCCAGCATGGGTACAGGGGGTTGGGAGACCCAGTACTTC
TRBJ1-2 | . | 14 | TRBV27 | . | CASSRVRGLYGYTF | TGTGCCAGCAGTCGAGTCAGGGGATTATATGGCTACACCTTC
TRBJ2-7 | TRBD2 | 13 | TRBV10-1 | few | CASSEGLAYEQYF | TGCGCCAGCAGTGAAGGACTAGCCTACGAGCAGTACTTC
TRBJ2-7 | . | 15 | TRBV28 | . | CASSPPRGSNYEQYF | TGTGCCAGCAGTCCCCCCCGGGGGTCGAACTACGAGCAGTACTTC
TRBJ2-3 | . | 15 | TRBV30 | . | CAWSTLAKGTDTQYF | TGTGCCTGGAGTACTCTAGCGAAAGGCACAGATACGCAGTATTTT
TRBJ2-2 | TRBD2 | 16 | TRBV7-9 | . | CASSLRSTSGPGELFF | TGTGCCAGCAGCTTAAGATCGACTAGCGGGCCCGGGGAGCTGTTTTTT
TRBJ1-4 | . | 12 | TRBV3-1/TRBV3-2 | . | CASSVGNEKLFF | TGTGCCAGCAGCGTGGGCAATGAAAAACTGTTTTTT